These 20 T cell receptor beta chains share one sample of origin, sequenced in a study of blood T cell repertoires in COVID-19. Profiled with immunoSEQ multiplex PCR; TCRdb holds only in-frame clones, not every one. The repertoire holds 45,000 to 70,000 clones, with about 89% as singletons. The specimen sequenced was peripheral blood. The receptors were gathered from an older woman with active or convalescent COVID-19.

J is TRBJ1-4 and V is TRBV10-3; D is uncertain. The V end lost 2 bases, the J end lost 7 bases, and 5 bases lay between the germline ends. This CDR3 region has 12 residues. The germline V gene encodes CDR1 ENHRY and CDR2 SYGVKD. The CDR3 reads CAISEGLEKLFF. DNA of the CDR3: TGTGCCATCAGTGAGGGCCTTGAAAAACTGTTTTTT.

J is TRBJ2-1 and V is TRBV30, with 11 bases matching TRBD2. V lost 0 bases to trimming and J lost 5 bases; unmatched junction nucleotides: 3. This CDR3 is built from 15 residues. CDR1 GTSNPN and CDR2 SVGIG come from the germline V gene (reference sequence). The CDR3 DNA is TGTGCCTGGAGTGTACTAGCGGGAGTTAACAATGAGCAGTTCTTC. This sequence encodes CAWSVLAGVNNEQFF.

This chain links TRBV6-5 with TRBJ1-6; 8 nucleotides align to TRBD1. Germline values: CDR1 MNHEY, CDR2 SVGAGI. Trimming cost V 6 bases and J 9 bases; bases outside gene matches: 7. This CDR3 has 14 amino acids. CDR3: CASRTPGGGSPLHF. As DNA, the CDR3 is TGTGCCAGCAGGACCCCAGGGGGCGGTTCACCCCTCCACTTT.

The chain carries TRBV7-2 and TRBJ2-1; TRBD1 aligns across 7 bases. Germline CDR1 is SGHTA and CDR2 is FQGNSA. CDR3 size: 16 residues. V was clipped by 5 bases and J by 0 bases; unmatched bases: 7. As DNA, the CDR3 is TGTGCCAGCAGCCCCCGACAGGGCAGCTCCTACAATGAGCAGTTCTTC. Translation gives CASSPRQGSSYNEQFF.

This clone was seen just once. The rearrangement joins TRBV7-9 to TRBJ1-2; D remains ambiguous. The V gene's germline CDR1 is SEHNR and CDR2 FQNEAQ (reference sequence). The CDR3 totals 16 residues. Trimming cost V 1 base and J 1 base, with 13 bases left between them. The CDR3, as DNA: TGTGCCAGCAGCTTAGGACCCGGGGAACTTAACTATGGCTACACCTTC. It translates to CASSLGPGELNYGYTF.

The CDR3 sequence: CASSRKLAGGLFQETQYF. CDR3 DNA: TGTGCCAGCAGCCGAAAACTAGCGGGAGGACTATTTCAAGAGACCCAGTACTTC. The rearrangement uses TRBV13 and TRBJ2-5; 12 positions agree with TRBD2. V gave up 5 bases and J gave up 2 bases; unmatched junction bases: 12. The CDR3 consists of 18 residues. In germline, CDR1 is PRHDT, CDR2 FYEKMQ (reference sequence).

This rearrangement joins TRBV27 to TRBJ2-2; a weak D match, TRBD1 (7 bases). Germline V gives CDR1 MNHEY, CDR2 SMNVEV (reference sequence). This CDR3 spans 15 amino acids. Deletions cut 5 bases from V and 4 bases from J, with 14 bases between. DNA of the CDR3: TGTGCCAGCAGTATTCAGGGGGGCCTCACCGGGGAGCTGTTTTTT. Translating gives CASSIQGGLTGELFF.

For the CDR3, the DNA is TGTGCCAGCAACCCAGGGGGCGCATATGGCTACACCTTC. The encoded protein is CASNPGGAYGYTF. The J gene is TRBJ1-2, the V gene TRBV7-9; 8 nucleotides line up with TRBD1. Trimming cost V 7 bases and J 5 bases; bases outside gene matches: 6. Per the germline V gene, CDR1 is SEHNR and CDR2 is FQNEAQ (reference sequence). This CDR3 spans 13 amino acids.

The V call is TRBV7-9, the J call TRBJ2-7, with a possible D match to TRBD2 (7 bases). The CDR3 loop spans 14 amino acids. Trimming stripped 1 base from V and 6 bases from J, with 13 bases between. CDR1 is SEHNR and CDR2 is FQNEAQ in the germline V gene (reference sequence). The CDR3 DNA reads TGTGCCAGCAGCTTAGACGGGGGGCCCATCGAGCAGTACTTC. As protein: CASSLDGGPIEQYF. Drawing the rest from reference TRBV7-9 and TRBJ2-7, the complete variable domain is DTGVSQNPRHKITKRGQNVTFRCDPISEHNRLYWYRQTLGQGPEFLTYFQNEAQLEKSRLLSDRFSAERPKGSFSTLEIQRTEQGDSAMYLCASSLDGGPIEQYFGPGTRLTVT.

A single count supports this clone. J is TRBJ1-1 and V is TRBV30; 8 bases line up with TRBD1. Germline V CDR1 and CDR2: GTSNPN, SVGIG (reference sequence). CDR3 size: 15 residues. V lost 2 bases and J lost 0; bases outside the gene matches: 5. The CDR3 reads CAWSPPDRVNTEAFF. The CDR3 DNA sequence: TGTGCCTGGAGTCCCCCGGACAGGGTGAACACTGAAGCTTTCTTT.

The chain links TRBV7-3 to TRBJ2-3, with TRBD1 matching over 7 bases. The CDR3 sequence is 19 residues long. Germline V CDR1 and CDR2: SGHTA, FQGTGA. Germline trimming cut 8 bases from V and 2 bases from J; bases unmatched to any gene: 22. The CDR3 DNA is TGTGCCAGCGGTCAGTCCGGACAGGATAGGCTAACCCCCACAGATACGCAGTATTTT. Translation: CASGQSGQDRLTPTDTQYF.

J is TRBJ1-4 and V is TRBV11-2; the D is unclear. Trimming removed 0 bases from V and 10 bases from J, with 12 bases in between. Germline CDR1 SGHAT, CDR2 FQNNGV. The CDR3 contains 14 residues. The CDR3 DNA follows: TGTGCCAGCAGCTTAGAGGCGGGGTGGGGAAAACTGTTTTTT. Its protein is CASSLEAGWGKLFF.

The chain couples TRBV4-1 to TRBJ2-7, with 15 positions matching TRBD2. CDR3 size: 19 residues. CDR1 and CDR2 from the germline V gene are MGHRA and YSYEKL. The J segment lost 0 bases and the V segment lost 1 base, leaving 7 bases of the junction unmatched. Here the CDR3 reads CASSQVPGTSGGSSYEQYF. CDR3 nucleotides: TGCGCCAGCAGCCAAGTTCCCGGGACTAGCGGGGGGTCCTCCTACGAGCAGTACTTC.

This chain uses TRBV5-4 with TRBJ2-5; 7 nucleotides align to TRBD1. The trim removed 4 bases at V and 4 bases at J, leaving 10 bases unmatched. The CDR3 covers 15 residues. CDR1 and CDR2 (germline): SGHNT, YYREEE (reference sequence). The CDR3 nucleotides read TGTGCCAGCAGCCCTTTGACAGGGTTCACAGAGACCCAGTACTTC. It encodes CASSPLTGFTETQYF.

The chain carries TRBV24-1 and TRBJ2-1; 8 bases fit TRBD1. The CDR3 is 16 amino acids. Germline CDR1 is KGHDR and CDR2 is SFDVKD. The trim removed 5 bases at V and 4 bases at J, leaving 9 bases unmatched. The CDR3 loop is CATSGGLGQGYNEQFF. The CDR3 DNA follows: TGTGCCACCAGTGGGGGGCTAGGACAGGGTTACAATGAGCAGTTCTTC.

V and J are TRBV28 and TRBJ1-1, with 8 bases lining up with TRBD1. From germline, CDR1 is MDHEN and CDR2 SYDVKM. V trimming: 5 bases; J trimming: 9 bases; junction bases outside the gene matches: 8. This CDR3 has 13 residues. The CDR3 DNA reads TGTGCCAGCAGTCTCTTTGGACAGGGTAAAGCTTTCTTT. It is translated as CASSLFGQGKAFF.

The genes are TRBV19 and TRBJ2-1, with 9 nucleotides matching TRBD1. The CDR3 spans 14 residues. CDR1 LNHDA and CDR2 SQIVND come from the germline V gene (reference sequence). The J segment lost 4 bases and the V segment lost 4 bases, leaving 2 bases of the junction unmatched. The CDR3 region has the DNA TGTGCCAGTAGTACCGGGACAGGGTACAATGAGCAGTTCTTC. Translating it yields CASSTGTGYNEQFF.

V is TRBV30 and J is TRBJ2-3; 7 bases match TRBD1. Looked up from germline, CDR1 is GTSNPN and CDR2 is SVGIG (reference sequence). The CDR3 is 15 amino acids. After removal of 7 bases from V and 1 base from J, the junction contained 11 bases not matched to a gene. The CDR3 loop is CASDLNRGGTDTQYF. CDR3 bases: TGTGCCTCGGACCTGAACAGGGGCGGCACAGATACGCAGTATTTT.

V usage is TRBV5-1 and J usage is TRBJ2-7, with D perhaps matching TRBD2 (6 bases). Germline CDR1 and CDR2: SGHRS and YFSETQ. With 2 bases removed from V and 0 bases from J, the gap between germline ends came to 9 bases. The CDR3 has 14 amino acids. CDR3: CASSFSGSSYEQYF. DNA for the CDR3: TGCGCCAGCAGCTTTAGCGGCAGCTCCTACGAGCAGTACTTC.

The chain joins TRBV24-1 to TRBJ2-3; 7 bases line up with TRBD2. Trimming at V came to 0 bases and at J to 0 bases, leaving 5 bases not matched to a gene. The CDR3 is 17 amino acids. Looked up from germline, CDR1 is KGHDR and CDR2 is SFDVKD. DNA of the CDR3: TGTGCCACCAGTGATTTGCAACGCGGGGGTAGCACAGATACGCAGTATTTT. This sequence encodes CATSDLQRGGSTDTQYF.